This TCR beta chain derives from a study of T-cell memory formation after mild COVID-19. The CDR3 sequence is 13 residues long. V lost 3 bases to trimming and J lost 6 bases; unmatched junction nucleotides: 4. Germline CDR1 SGHRS, CDR2 YFSETQ. This clonotype has ten or more counts. From 5'RACE with constant-segment primers came TCR alpha and TCR beta cDNA libraries that carried sample barcodes and UMIs. TCRdb re-analysed the 5' RACE reads in MiXCR, keeping a single row per CDR3 protein. This table holds around 420,000 distinct CDR3 sequences, roughly 26% found once. The receptor was isolated from an adult woman who had mild COVID-19 (a few samples of this study predate the infection). Cell type and time point are not known. V gene TRBV5-1 combines with J gene TRBJ2-7; 9 bases agree with TRBD1. Material for sequencing was PBMCs or a T cell subset sorted from them (not recorded which). CDR3 loop: CASSYGQGSEQYF. DNA of the CDR3: TGCGCCAGCAGCTACGGACAGGGGAGCGAGCAGTACTTC.